The rows below give T cell receptor beta chains drawn from one sample of a study of cytotoxic CD8 clonotypes in ibrutinib-treated CLL. Here immunoSEQ multiplex PCR was the method, and the copy in TCRdb shows in-frame clones only, minus some. The sample carries some 130,000 clones, approximately 83% recorded once. The source material was PBMCs, sampled after 24 months of ibrutinib treatment. Receptor source: a human donor with chronic lymphocytic leukemia. Each CDR3 is given without its conserved first and last residue.

j_call v_call cdr3_aa
TRBJ1-2 TRBV27 ASSRTGMGYGYT
TRBJ1-1 TRBV28 ASRYEGSTHEAF
TRBJ2-7 TRBV27 ASSARDETYEQY
TRBJ1-6 TRBV19 ASSIDPRPFQSPLNSPLH
TRBJ1-1 TRBV28 ASRLQGQAF
TRBJ2-7 TRBV7-3 ASSSHGQGKVVEQY
TRBJ1-2 TRBV27 ASSSPNRPYGYT
TRBJ1-2 TRBV18 ASSPDGLINYGYT
TRBJ1-6 TRBV30 AWSVAGTGGASPLH
TRBJ2-7 TRBV27 ASRGQGAYEQY
TRBJ2-3 TRBV7-3 ASSATGQGRTDTQY
TRBJ2-5 TRBV7-2 ASSLAEGETQY
TRBJ1-4 TRBV6-1 ASSEAGYSLF